Sequencing of this T cell receptor beta chain was carried out in a study of shared clonotypes between healthy human individuals. Germline V CDR1 and CDR2: LNHNV, YYDKDF (reference sequence). The CDR3 extends over 13 amino acids. Trimming removed 6 bases from V and 7 bases from J, with 13 bases in between. The genomic DNA of each subset was split evenly across several immunoSEQ plates. The protocol was immunoSEQ multiplex PCR, while the TCRdb copy is restricted to in-frame clones and leaves out a portion. The sample lists under 2,000,000 clones; less than 95% were seen once. Positive CCR7 selection of CD45RO-negative cells yielded the naive CD8 cells, and terminally differentiated effector memory CD45RA+ cells were excluded. This clone was counted a few times.

The sample comprised naive CD8+ T cells sorted from blood. V and J are TRBV15 and TRBJ1-5; D unclear. This receptor was obtained from a man aged 18 to 29 in good health. CDR3 DNA: TGTGCCACCAGTCCCAACGATGTCCAGCCCCAGCATTTT. It translates to CATSPNDVQPQHF.